This TCR beta chain was profiled in a study of shared clonotypes between healthy human individuals. About the study: Donors, aged 18 to 49, were a couple of women and a few men. CD4 naive and memory got three plates each, CD8 naive two, CD8 memory one. Study-level results: Genetic and exposure-history diversity was limited by the small donor number.

The germline V gene has CDR1 SGHAT and CDR2 FQNNGV. The CDR3 spans 13 residues. The V and J ends lost 2 bases and 7 bases respectively, with 12 bases between them. Comment on this clone: The antigen remains undetermined.

CD45RO-negative cells were positively selected for CCR7, leaving out terminally differentiated effector memory CD45RA+ cells. Original data processing: Junction-only immunoSEQ sequences carried no quality scores, so filtering differed. Measured with immunoSEQ multiplex PCR; TCRdb has only the in-frame clones, and not every one. D and trimming were read from the DNA, whereas the V and J calls and clone size are those reported in that table. Counted here are about 2.2 million clones, 90% to 95% occurring once; the ten biggest clones make up around 1.8%. This TCR came from a man between 18 and 35 years old in good health. Some clones in this sample may be carry-over from other donors' samples. The V call is TRBV11-2, the J call TRBJ2-7; D is unresolved. The sequenced material came from naive CD8+ T cells from PBMCs. Here the CDR3 DNA reads TGTGCCAGCAGCTTATCCGCAGCCTCGGAGCAGTACTTC. Translating gives CASSLSAASEQYF.